These 15 T cell receptor beta chains share one sample of origin, sequenced in a study of regulatory T cells in long-lasting Graves disease. HTBI primers from iRepertoire and Arm-PCR of CDR3 regions yielded the TCR beta libraries. TCRdb independently ran MiXCR on the multiplex PCR reads; one entry per CDR3 protein. The sample includes over 650,000 distinct CDR3 sequences, 25% to 35% of them seen just once. Time point defined: persistent/refractory GD, antithyroid drugs over 5 years with positive TRAb. Isolated PBMC RNA provided the starting material for the TCR library. The sample in question was peripheral blood mononuclear cells (PBMCs), obtained when the disease was refractory, from a patient treated with antithyroid drugs. All receptors derive from a female donor with Graves disease.

Ten or more counts support this clonotype. V and J are TRBV28 and TRBJ2-6; tentatively, D is TRBD1 (6 bases). The CDR3 loop spans 16 amino acids. Per germline, CDR1 MDHEN and CDR2 SYDVKM. V dropped 3 bases and J dropped 0 bases, with 9 bases sitting between them. The CDR3 loop is CASSFRGPSGANVLTF. CDR3 coding DNA: TGTGCCAGCAGTTTCAGGGGACCCTCTGGGGCCAACGTCCTGACTTTC.

This clonotype was seen many times. This chain links TRBV6-1 with TRBJ1-2; 8 positions agree with TRBD1. This CDR3 has 17 amino acids. The germline gives CDR1 MNHNS, CDR2 SASEGT. The ends lost 7 bases at V and 5 bases at J; junction bases unmatched: 18. The CDR3, as DNA: TGTGCCAGCAAGATGGACAGGGTCCTAACGGGGATTTATGGCTACACCTTC. Its translation is CASKMDRVLTGIYGYTF.

The sample holds many counts of this clonotype. In nucleotides, the CDR3 is TGTGCCAGCAGCTCCCACCGGGGGGACCAAGAGACCCAGTACTTC. It codes for CASSSHRGDQETQYF. The chain links TRBV11-2 to TRBJ2-5; 7 bases are shared with TRBD2. V lost 4 bases to trimming and J lost 0 bases; unmatched junction nucleotides: 5. CDR1 and CDR2 from the germline V gene are SGHAT and FQNNGV. This CDR3 spans 15 amino acids.

This clonotype has only one observation. This chain links TRBV5-1 with TRBJ2-5; no clear D. Germline V CDR1 and CDR2: SGHRS, YFSETQ. There are 14 residues in the CDR3. V lost 6 bases and J lost 1, with 13 bases in between. As DNA, the CDR3 is TGCGCCAGCAAAATGCTGGGCAGCCAAGAGACCCAGTACTTC. This translates into CASKMLGSQETQYF.

This sequence joins TRBV12-3 or TRBV12-4 and TRBJ1-1; D remains unclear. The CDR3 covers 14 residues. The V end was cut by 3 bases, the J end by 11 bases, with 19 bases between. The chain's CDR3 is CASSFVGGPQEAFF. CDR3 in DNA: TGTGCCAGCAGTTTCGTAGGTGGGCCTCAGGAGGCTTTCTTT.

This clonotype was observed many times. J is TRBJ2-7 and V is TRBV12-3 or TRBV12-4; 7 bases line up with TRBD2. V lost 5 bases, J lost 3 bases, and 13 bases stayed unmatched. The CDR3 loop spans 16 amino acids. The CDR3: CASSPARGPGGYEQYF. CDR3 nucleotide sequence: TGTGCCAGCAGTCCCGCTAGGGGACCGGGGGGCTACGAGCAGTACTTC.

This sequence joins TRBV2 and TRBJ2-3; possible D gene TRBD2, 5 bases. This CDR3 is 15 amino acids long. CDR1 and CDR2 from the germline V gene are SNHLY and FYNNEI. With 7 bases removed from V and 0 bases from J, the gap between germline ends came to 14 bases. The CDR3 nucleotides are TGTGCCAGCAACCGGGGTTCCATTAGCACAGATACGCAGTATTTT. Its translation is CASNRGSISTDTQYF.

There are many counts of this clonotype. The rearrangement links TRBV28 to TRBJ2-2; D perhaps matches TRBD1 (6 bases). This CDR3 region has 15 residues. CDR1 is MDHEN and CDR2 is SYDVKM in the germline V gene. Trimming took 6 bases from V and 5 from J, leaving 16 bases between them. The CDR3 nucleotides read TGTGCCAGCAGCCGCCCAGGGGCGCAGACCGGGGAGCTGTTTTTT. This sequence encodes CASSRPGAQTGELFF.

CDR3 in DNA: TGTGCCAGCAGCTTACTTTTTAGCGGGAGGGCCCACTACGAGCAGTACTTC. This sequence encodes CASSLLFSGRAHYEQYF. The chain is built from TRBV11-1 and TRBJ2-7; 11 bases are shared with TRBD2. Losses at the gene ends were 2 bases for V and 3 bases for J; bases not matched to a gene: 9. Germline loops: CDR1 SGHAT, CDR2 FQDESV (reference sequence). The CDR3 covers 17 residues. The complete variable domain, with remaining parts taken from reference TRBV11-1 and TRBJ2-7, reads EAEVAQSPRYKITEKSQAVAFWCDPISGHATLYWYRQILGQGPELLVQFQDESVVDDSQLPKDRFSAERLKGVDSTLKIQPAELGDSAMYLCASSLLFSGRAHYEQYFGPGTRLTVT.

The V gene is TRBV10-3, the J gene TRBJ1-1, with 7 bases aligning to TRBD1. CDR3 length equals 15 residues. With 6 bases clipped from V and 3 bases from J, the junction kept 10 bases outside the gene matches. The germline V gene encodes CDR1 ENHRY and CDR2 SYGVKD. The CDR3 DNA is TGTGCCATCAGGACCACAGGGGCCCCGGACACTGAAGCTTTCTTT. Translation gives CAIRTTGAPDTEAFF.

This clonotype came up many times. The V call is TRBV6-1, the J call TRBJ1-5; unclear D gene. V lost 6 bases and J 0 bases, leaving 15 bases between the germline ends. This CDR3 is built from 16 residues. Germline lookup yields CDR1 MNHNS and CDR2 SASEGT. The chain's CDR3 is CASSDMLTGSNQPQHF. CDR3 coding DNA: TGTGCCAGCAGCGATATGCTCACCGGTAGCAATCAGCCCCAGCATTTT.

This chain connects TRBV19 to TRBJ2-5, with D unclear. From germline, CDR1 is LNHDA and CDR2 SQIVND (reference sequence). The CDR3 contains 13 residues. Deletions cut 4 bases from V and 13 bases from J, with 19 bases between. Written as DNA, the CDR3 is TGTGCCAGTAGTAACGACATACCGGTGGCCCGGTACTTC. Protein: CASSNDIPVARYF.

About this clonotype itself: The junction and the germline gene differ at one end; a read error may be behind it. This chain joins TRBV9 and TRBJ2-4; 9 bases match TRBD2. This CDR3 has 14 amino acids. Per the germline V gene, CDR1 is SGDLS and CDR2 is YYNGEE. In DNA, the CDR3 is TGTGCCATCAGCGTAGCTAGCGGGACGGGCATTCAGTACTTC. Protein sequence: CAISVASGTGIQYF.

The V call is TRBV11-2, the J call TRBJ2-2, with D possibly matching TRBD1 (5 bases). Looked up from germline, CDR1 is SGHAT and CDR2 is FQNNGV. The CDR3 spans 13 residues. Trimming left V 6 bases short and J 4 bases short, with 9 bases between. The CDR3 DNA follows: TGTGCCAGCAGGCCCACAGGCACCGGGGAGCTGTTTTTT. Residues: CASRPTGTGELFF.

This clonotype was counted at least ten times. In DNA, the CDR3 is TGTGCCACCTCACGGGTTATGGGCAATCAGCCCCAGCATTTT. It translates to CATSRVMGNQPQHF. The chain combines TRBV19 with TRBJ1-5; D call uncertain. This CDR3 has 14 amino acids. The V and J ends lost 10 bases and 2 bases respectively, with 15 bases between them. CDR1 and CDR2 (germline): LNHDA, SQIVND (reference sequence). Drawing the rest from reference TRBV19 and TRBJ1-5, the complete variable domain is DGGITQSPKYLFRKEGQNVTLSCEQNLNHDAMYWYRQDPGQGLRLIYYSQIVNDFQKGDIAEGYSVSREKKESFPLTVTSAQKNPTAFYLCATSRVMGNQPQHFGDGTRLSIL.